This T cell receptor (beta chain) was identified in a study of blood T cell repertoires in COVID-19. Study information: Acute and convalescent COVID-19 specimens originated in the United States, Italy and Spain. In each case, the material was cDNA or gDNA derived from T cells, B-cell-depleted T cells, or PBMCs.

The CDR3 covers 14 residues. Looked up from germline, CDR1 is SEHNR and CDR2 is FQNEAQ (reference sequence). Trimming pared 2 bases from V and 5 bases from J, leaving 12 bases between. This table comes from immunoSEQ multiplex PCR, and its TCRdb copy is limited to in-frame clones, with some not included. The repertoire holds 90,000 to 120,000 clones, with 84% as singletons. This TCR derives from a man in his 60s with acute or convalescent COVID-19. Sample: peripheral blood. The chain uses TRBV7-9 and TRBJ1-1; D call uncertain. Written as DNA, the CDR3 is TGTGCCAGCAGCTTACTGACTGGCGGAACTGAAGCTTTCTTT. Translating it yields CASSLLTGGTEAFF.